The clone carrying this T cell receptor beta chain occurred once. The CDR3 extends over 13 amino acids. Trimming left V 0 bases short and J 7 bases short, with 7 bases between. The germline V gene encodes CDR1 SGHDT and CDR2 YYEEEE. This sample was included in a study of blood T cell repertoires in COVID-19. About the research overall: Both acute and convalescent COVID-19 samples were obtained from the United States, Italy and Spain. T cells, B-cell-depleted T cells, or PBMCs supplied cDNA or gDNA.

Authors' analysis steps: The authors estimated nucleated cell counts from reference gene primer amplification. TCRdb keeps only in-frame clones here, not all; method: immunoSEQ multiplex PCR. V and J calls and clone size are given by that table; D and trimming were obtained from the DNA. Here the sample spans about 150,000 clones, 75% to 90% being singletons. This chain uses TRBV5-6 with TRBJ2-2, with D maybe TRBD2 (5 bases). The sequenced material came from peripheral blood. The sequence was collected from a man aged 55 to 70 with acute or convalescent COVID-19. The CDR3, as DNA: TGTGCCAGCAGCTTGGCCGGGAACGGGGAGCTGTTTTTT. Encoded protein: CASSLAGNGELFF. The full variable domain, completed using reference TRBV5-6 and TRBJ2-2, is DAGVTQSPTHLIKTRGQQVTLRCSPKSGHDTVSWYQQALGQGPQFIFQYYEEEERQRGNFPDRFSGHQFPNYSSELNVNALLLGDSALYLCASSLAGNGELFFGEGSRLTVL.